Given below is one T cell receptor (beta chain) in context. Its antigen remains unknown. This sample was taken from a study of monozygotic twins with cystic fibrosis. The overall study: Library input was around 2.8 micrograms of fragmented DNA, with 15 PCR cycles.

V was cut by 1 base and J by 13 bases, with 17 bases left in between. Germline CDR1 LNHDA, CDR2 SQIVND (reference sequence). This CDR3 has 14 amino acids. Repertoires were generated with immunoSEQ multiplex PCR, while TCRdb's copy carries only in-frame clones and drops some. This sample has around 9,100 clones, with 98% to 99% found just once. Study-level results: Shared CDR3 numbers were not associated with age, concordance or severity.

V gene TRBV19 combines with J gene TRBJ2-1; a possible D gene is TRBD1 (7 bases). Input material: blood. The sequence derives from a girl aged 2 to 10 with cystic fibrosis. The CDR3 DNA reads as TGTGCCAGTAGTATAGGCGGGACAGCTCCTAATCAGTTCTTC. Encoded protein: CASSIGGTAPNQFF.